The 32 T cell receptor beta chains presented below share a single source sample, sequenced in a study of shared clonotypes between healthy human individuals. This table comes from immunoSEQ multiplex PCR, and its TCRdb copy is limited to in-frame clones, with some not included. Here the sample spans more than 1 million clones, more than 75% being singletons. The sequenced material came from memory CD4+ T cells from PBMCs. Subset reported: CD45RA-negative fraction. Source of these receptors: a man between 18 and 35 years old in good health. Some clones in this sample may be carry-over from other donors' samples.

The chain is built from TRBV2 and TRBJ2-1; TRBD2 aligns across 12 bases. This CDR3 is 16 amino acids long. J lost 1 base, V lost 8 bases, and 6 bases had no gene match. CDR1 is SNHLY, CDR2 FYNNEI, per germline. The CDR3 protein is CASRRTSGMSYNEQFF. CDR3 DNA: TGTGCCAGCCGGCGGACTAGCGGGATGTCCTACAATGAGCAGTTCTTC.

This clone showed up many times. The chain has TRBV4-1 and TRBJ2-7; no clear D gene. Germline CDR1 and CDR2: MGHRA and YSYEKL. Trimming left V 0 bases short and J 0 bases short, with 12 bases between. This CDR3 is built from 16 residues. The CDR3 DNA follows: TGCGCCAGCAGCCAAGACCAGCGAGATAGCTCCTACGAGCAGTACTTC. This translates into CASSQDQRDSSYEQYF.

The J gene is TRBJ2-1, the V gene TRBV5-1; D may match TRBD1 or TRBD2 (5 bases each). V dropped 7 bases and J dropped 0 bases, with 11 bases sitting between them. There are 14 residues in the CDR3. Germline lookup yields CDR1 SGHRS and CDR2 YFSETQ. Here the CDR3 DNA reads TGCGCCAGCTGCCGGGACCCCTCCTACAATGAGCAGTTCTTC. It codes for CASCRDPSYNEQFF.

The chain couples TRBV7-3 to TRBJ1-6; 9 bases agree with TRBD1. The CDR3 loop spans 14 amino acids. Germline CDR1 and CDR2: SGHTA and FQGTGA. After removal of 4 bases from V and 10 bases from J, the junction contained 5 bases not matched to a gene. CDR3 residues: CASSSRGQGSPLHF. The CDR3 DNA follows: TGTGCCAGCAGCTCACGCGGACAGGGGTCACCCCTCCACTTT.

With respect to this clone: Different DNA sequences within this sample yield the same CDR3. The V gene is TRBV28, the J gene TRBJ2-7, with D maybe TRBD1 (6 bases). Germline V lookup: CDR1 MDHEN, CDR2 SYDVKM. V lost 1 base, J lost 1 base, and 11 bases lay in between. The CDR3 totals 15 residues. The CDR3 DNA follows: TGTGCCAGCAGTTTATTAGGGCAGGGGTCCTACGAGCAGTACTTC. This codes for CASSLLGQGSYEQYF.

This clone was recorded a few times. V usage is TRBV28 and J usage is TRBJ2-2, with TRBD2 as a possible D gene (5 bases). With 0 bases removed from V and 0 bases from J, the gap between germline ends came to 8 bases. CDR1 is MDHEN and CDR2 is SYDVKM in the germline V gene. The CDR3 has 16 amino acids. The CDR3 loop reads CASSLWELANTGELFF. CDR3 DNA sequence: TGTGCCAGCAGTTTATGGGAACTAGCGAACACCGGGGAGCTGTTTTTT.

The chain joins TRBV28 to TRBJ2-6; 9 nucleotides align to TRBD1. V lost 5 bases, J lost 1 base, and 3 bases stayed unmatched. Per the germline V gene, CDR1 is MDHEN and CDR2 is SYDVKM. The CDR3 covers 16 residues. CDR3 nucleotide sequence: TGTGCCAGCAGTAAACAGGGGGCGTCTGGGGCCAACGTCCTGACTTTC. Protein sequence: CASSKQGASGANVLTF. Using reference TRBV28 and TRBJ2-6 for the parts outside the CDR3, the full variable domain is DVKVTQSSRYLVKRTGEKVFLECVQDMDHENMFWYRQDPGLGLRLIYFSYDVKMKEKGDIPEGYSVSREKKERFSLILESASTNQTSMYLCASSKQGASGANVLTFGAGSRLTVL.

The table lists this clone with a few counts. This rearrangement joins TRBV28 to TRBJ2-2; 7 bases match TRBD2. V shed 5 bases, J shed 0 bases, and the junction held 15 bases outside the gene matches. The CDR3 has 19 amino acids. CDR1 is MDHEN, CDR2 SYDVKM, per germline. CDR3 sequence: CASSPTPGGGDANTGELFF. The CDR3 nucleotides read TGTGCCAGCAGTCCCACCCCGGGTGGGGGGGACGCGAACACCGGGGAGCTGTTTTTT.

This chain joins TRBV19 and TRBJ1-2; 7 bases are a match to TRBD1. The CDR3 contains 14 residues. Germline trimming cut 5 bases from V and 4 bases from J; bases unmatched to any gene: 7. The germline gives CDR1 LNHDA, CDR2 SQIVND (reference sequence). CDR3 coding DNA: TGTGCCAGTAGTTCCGACAGGGTAGGCTATGGCTACACCTTC. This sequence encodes CASSSDRVGYGYTF.

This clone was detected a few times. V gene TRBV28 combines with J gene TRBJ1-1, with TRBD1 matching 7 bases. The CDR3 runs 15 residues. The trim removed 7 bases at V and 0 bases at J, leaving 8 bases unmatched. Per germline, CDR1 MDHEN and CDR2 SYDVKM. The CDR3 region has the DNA TGTGCCAGCACGGCGACAGGGTTTATGAACACTGAAGCTTTCTTT. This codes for CASTATGFMNTEAFF. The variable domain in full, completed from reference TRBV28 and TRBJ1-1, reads DVKVTQSSRYLVKRTGEKVFLECVQDMDHENMFWYRQDPGLGLRLIYFSYDVKMKEKGDIPEGYSVSREKKERFSLILESASTNQTSMYLCASTATGFMNTEAFFGQGTRLTVV.

The CDR3 nucleotides are TGTGCCAGCAGCTTAGTTTCAGGGACAGGAGGATACGGCTACACCTTC. It specifies CASSLVSGTGGYGYTF. This sequence joins TRBV7-2 and TRBJ1-2; 8 bases agree with TRBD1. Germline CDR1 and CDR2: SGHTA and FQGNSA. The ends lost 1 base at V and 8 bases at J; junction bases unmatched: 12. The CDR3 has 16 amino acids. Using reference TRBV7-2 and TRBJ1-2 for the parts outside the CDR3, the full variable domain is GAGVSQSPSNKVTEKGKDVELRCDPISGHTALYWYRQSLGQGLEFLIYFQGNSAPDKSGLPSDRFSAERTGGSVSTLTIQRTQQEDSAVYLCASSLVSGTGGYGYTFGSGTRLTVV.

Here the CDR3 reads CASKPANTGELFF. CDR3 DNA: TGTGCCAGCAAACCGGCGAACACCGGGGAGCTGTTTTTT. The V gene is TRBV5-4, the J gene TRBJ2-2, with D unresolved. Trimming took 6 bases from V and 0 from J, leaving 6 bases between them. This CDR3 has 13 amino acids. The germline V gene has CDR1 SGHNT and CDR2 YYREEE (reference sequence).

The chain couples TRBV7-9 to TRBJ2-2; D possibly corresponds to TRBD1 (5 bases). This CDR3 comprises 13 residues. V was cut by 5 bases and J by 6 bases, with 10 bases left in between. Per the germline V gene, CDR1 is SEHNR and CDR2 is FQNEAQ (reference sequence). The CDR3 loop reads CASSHDSAGELFF. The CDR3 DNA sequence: TGTGCCAGCAGCCACGACAGCGCCGGGGAGCTGTTTTTT.

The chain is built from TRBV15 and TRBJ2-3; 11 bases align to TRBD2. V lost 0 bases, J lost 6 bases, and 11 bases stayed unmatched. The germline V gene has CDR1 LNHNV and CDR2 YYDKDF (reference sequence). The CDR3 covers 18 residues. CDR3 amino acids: CATSRDRGASGRPDTQYF. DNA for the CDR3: TGTGCCACCAGCAGAGATCGCGGGGCTAGCGGGAGGCCGGATACGCAGTATTTT.

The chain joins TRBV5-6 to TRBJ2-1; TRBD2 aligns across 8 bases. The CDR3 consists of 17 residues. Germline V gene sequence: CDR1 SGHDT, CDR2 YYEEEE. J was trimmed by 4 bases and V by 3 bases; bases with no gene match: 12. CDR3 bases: TGTGCCAGCAGCTCCGGGAGTGGCCTAGCGGGTTACAATGAGCAGTTCTTC. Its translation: CASSSGSGLAGYNEQFF.

CDR3 residues: CASSQQFRDPSYEQYF. Here the CDR3 DNA reads TGCGCCAGCAGCCAACAATTCCGGGACCCTTCCTACGAGCAGTACTTC. The rearrangement joins TRBV4-1 to TRBJ2-7, with D possibly being TRBD1 or TRBD2 (5 bases each). V dropped 2 bases and J dropped 1 base, with 15 bases sitting between them. Germline V gene lookup returns CDR1 MGHRA and CDR2 YSYEKL. CDR3 size: 16 residues.

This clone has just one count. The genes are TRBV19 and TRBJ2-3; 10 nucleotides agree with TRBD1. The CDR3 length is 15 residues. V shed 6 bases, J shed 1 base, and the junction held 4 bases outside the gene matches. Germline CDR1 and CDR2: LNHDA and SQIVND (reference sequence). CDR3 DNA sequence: TGTGCCAGTAGCCCCGGGACAGGGGGCACAGATACGCAGTATTTT. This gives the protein CASSPGTGGTDTQYF. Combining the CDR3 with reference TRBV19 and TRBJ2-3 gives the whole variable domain DGGITQSPKYLFRKEGQNVTLSCEQNLNHDAMYWYRQDPGQGLRLIYYSQIVNDFQKGDIAEGYSVSREKKESFPLTVTSAQKNPTAFYLCASSPGTGGTDTQYFGPGTRLTVL.

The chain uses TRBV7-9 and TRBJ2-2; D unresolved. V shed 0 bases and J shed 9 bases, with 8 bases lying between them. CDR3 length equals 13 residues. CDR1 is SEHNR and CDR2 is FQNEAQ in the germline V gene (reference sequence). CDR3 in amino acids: CASSLARTRELFF. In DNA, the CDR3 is TGTGCCAGCAGCTTAGCCCGGACGCGGGAGCTGTTTTTT.

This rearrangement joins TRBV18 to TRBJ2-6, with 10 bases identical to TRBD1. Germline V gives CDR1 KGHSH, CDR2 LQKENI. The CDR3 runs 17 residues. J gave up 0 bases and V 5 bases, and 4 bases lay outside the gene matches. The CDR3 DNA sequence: TGTGCCAGCTCAGGGACAGGGGTCGCCTCTGGGGCCAACGTCCTGACTTTC. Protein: CASSGTGVASGANVLTF.

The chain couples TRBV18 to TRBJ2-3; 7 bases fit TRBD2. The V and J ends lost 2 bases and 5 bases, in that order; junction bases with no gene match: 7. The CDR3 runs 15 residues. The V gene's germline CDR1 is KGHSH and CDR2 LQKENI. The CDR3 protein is CASSPTPSSGDTQYF. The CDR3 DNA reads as TGTGCCAGCTCACCAACGCCTTCTAGCGGAGATACGCAGTATTTT.

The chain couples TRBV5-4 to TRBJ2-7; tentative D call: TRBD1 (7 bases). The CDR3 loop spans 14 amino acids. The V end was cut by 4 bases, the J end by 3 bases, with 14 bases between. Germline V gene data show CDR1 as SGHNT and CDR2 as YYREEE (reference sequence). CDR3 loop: CASSLDRRGYEQYF. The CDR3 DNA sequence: TGTGCCAGCAGCCTGGACAGGAGGGGCTACGAGCAGTACTTC.

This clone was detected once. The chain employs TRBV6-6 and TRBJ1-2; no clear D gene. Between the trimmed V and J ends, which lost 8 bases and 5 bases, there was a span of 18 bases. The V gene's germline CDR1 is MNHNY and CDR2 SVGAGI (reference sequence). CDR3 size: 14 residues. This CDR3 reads CASLRERSLYGYTF. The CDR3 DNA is TGTGCCAGCCTGAGGGAGAGGTCCCTTTATGGCTACACCTTC.

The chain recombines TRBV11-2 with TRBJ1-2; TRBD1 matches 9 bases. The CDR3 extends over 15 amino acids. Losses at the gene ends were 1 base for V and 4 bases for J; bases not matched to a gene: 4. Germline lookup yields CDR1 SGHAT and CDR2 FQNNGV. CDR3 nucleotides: TGTGCCAGCAGCTTAGTTGGGACAGGGACCTATGGCTACACCTTC. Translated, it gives CASSLVGTGTYGYTF.

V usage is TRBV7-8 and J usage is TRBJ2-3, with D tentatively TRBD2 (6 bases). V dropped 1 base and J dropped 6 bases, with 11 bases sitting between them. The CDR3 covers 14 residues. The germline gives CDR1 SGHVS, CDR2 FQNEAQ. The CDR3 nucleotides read TGTGCCAGCAGCTTAGAGGGACTGCAGGATACGCAGTATTTT. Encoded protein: CASSLEGLQDTQYF.

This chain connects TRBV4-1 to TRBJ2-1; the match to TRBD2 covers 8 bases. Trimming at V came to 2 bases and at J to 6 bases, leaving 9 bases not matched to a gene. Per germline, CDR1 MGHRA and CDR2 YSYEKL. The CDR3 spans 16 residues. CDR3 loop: CASSQIFTSGVNEQFF. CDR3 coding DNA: TGCGCCAGCAGCCAAATATTTACTAGCGGAGTCAATGAGCAGTTCTTC.

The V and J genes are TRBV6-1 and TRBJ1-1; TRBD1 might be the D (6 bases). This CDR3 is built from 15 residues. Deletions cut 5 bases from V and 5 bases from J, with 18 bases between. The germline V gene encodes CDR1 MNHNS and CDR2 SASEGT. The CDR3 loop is CASSPKGSGETEAFF. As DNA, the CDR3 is TGTGCCAGCAGTCCGAAGGGGTCAGGGGAAACTGAAGCTTTCTTT.

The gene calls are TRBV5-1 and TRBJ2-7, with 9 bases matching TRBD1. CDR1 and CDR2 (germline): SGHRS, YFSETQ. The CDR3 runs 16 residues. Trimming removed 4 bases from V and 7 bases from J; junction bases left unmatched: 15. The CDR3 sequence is CASSRHSQGAGGEQYF. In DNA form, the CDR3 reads TGCGCCAGCAGCCGACACTCACAGGGGGCAGGGGGTGAGCAGTACTTC.

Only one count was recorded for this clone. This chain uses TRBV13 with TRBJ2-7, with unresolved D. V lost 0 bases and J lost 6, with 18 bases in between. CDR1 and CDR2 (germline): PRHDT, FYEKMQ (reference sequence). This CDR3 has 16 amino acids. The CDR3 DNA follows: TGTGCCAGCAGCTTAGGCAAACGGTCGACCTCTAGCGAGCAGTACTTC. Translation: CASSLGKRSTSSEQYF.

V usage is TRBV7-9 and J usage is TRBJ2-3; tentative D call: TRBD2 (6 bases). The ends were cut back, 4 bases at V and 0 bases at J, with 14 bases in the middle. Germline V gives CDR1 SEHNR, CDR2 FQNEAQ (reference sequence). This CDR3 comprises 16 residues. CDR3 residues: CASSSALAASTDTQYF. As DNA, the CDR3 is TGTGCCAGCAGCTCAGCACTAGCAGCTAGCACAGATACGCAGTATTTT.

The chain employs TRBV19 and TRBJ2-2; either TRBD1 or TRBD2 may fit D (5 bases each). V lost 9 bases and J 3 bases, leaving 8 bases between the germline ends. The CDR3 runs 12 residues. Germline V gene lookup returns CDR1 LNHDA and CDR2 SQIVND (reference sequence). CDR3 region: CASGAHTGELFF. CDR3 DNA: TGTGCCAGCGGGGCGCACACCGGGGAGCTGTTTTTT.

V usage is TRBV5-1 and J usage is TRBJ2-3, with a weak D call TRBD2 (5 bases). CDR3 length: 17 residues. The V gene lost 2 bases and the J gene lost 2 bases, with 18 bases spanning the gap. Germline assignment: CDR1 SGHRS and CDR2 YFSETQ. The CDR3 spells CASSFQAIEGFTDTQYF. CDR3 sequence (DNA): TGCGCCAGCAGCTTCCAGGCAATCGAGGGTTTCACAGATACGCAGTATTTT.

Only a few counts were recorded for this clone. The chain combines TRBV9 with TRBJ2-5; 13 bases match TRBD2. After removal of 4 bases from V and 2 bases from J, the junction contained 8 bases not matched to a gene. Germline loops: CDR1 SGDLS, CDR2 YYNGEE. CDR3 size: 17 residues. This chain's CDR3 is CASSPQGGLAGQETQYF. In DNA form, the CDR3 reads TGTGCCAGCAGCCCCCAGGGGGGACTAGCGGGACAAGAGACCCAGTACTTC. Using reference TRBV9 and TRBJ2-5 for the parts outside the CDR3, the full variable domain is DSGVTQTPKHLITATGQRVTLRCSPRSGDLSVYWYQQSLDQGLQFLIQYYNGEERAKGNILERFSAQQFPDLHSELNLSSLELGDSALYFCASSPQGGLAGQETQYFGPGTRLLVL.